This is a list of T cell receptor beta chains from one sample in a study of cytomegalovirus exposure and HLA in healthy donors. Produced via immunoSEQ multiplex PCR; TCRdb's table is partial and in-frame only. Found here are approximately 160,000 clones, 80% of them singletons; the top ten hold 1%. Input material: PBMCs. These receptors originate from a woman between 50 and 59 years old in good health and CMV-seropositive. Both conserved end residues are part of each CDR3. Each record gives: D gene, J gene, V gene, clone size, CDR3 protein, CDR3 DNA. D genes are given only for firm matches. Clone size is stated in some rows and not others, as once, few, many or a class when expanded.

>TRBD1|TRBJ2-7|TRBV29-1|-
CSVEGQGFEQYF
TGCAGCGTTGAAGGACAGGGGTTCGAGCAGTACTTC
>TRBD2|TRBJ2-5|TRBV4-1|once
CASSHSGGARSRREETQYF
TGCGCCAGCAGCCATAGCGGGGGGGCCAGATCACGTAGAGAAGAGACCCAGTACTTC
>-|TRBJ1-4|TRBV4-3|-
CASSQGSGGSNEKLFF
TGCGCCAGCAGCCAAGGTTCCGGGGGGTCTAATGAAAAACTGTTTTTT
>-|TRBJ1-4|TRBV25-1|-
CASSASPVKKLFF
TGTGCCAGCAGTGCCAGTCCTGTAAAAAAACTGTTTTTT
>TRBD1|TRBJ2-2|TRBV7-8|-
CASSYRGPGELFF
TGTGCCAGCAGCTACAGGGGGCCCGGGGAGCTGTTTTTT
>TRBD2|TRBJ2-1|TRBV10-3|-
CATGGSGNAYNEQFF
TGTGCCACCGGGGGGAGCGGGAATGCCTACAATGAGCAGTTCTTC
>-|TRBJ1-2|TRBV6-6|few
CASRRDTSYGYTF
TGTGCCAGCCGAAGGGACACCAGCTATGGCTACACCTTC
>TRBD1|TRBJ1-6|TRBV5-1|-
CASSLDGQGNNSPLHF
TGCGCCAGCAGCTTGGATGGACAGGGAAATAATTCACCCCTCCACTTT
>TRBD1|TRBJ1-2|TRBV6-1|once
CASRRTGTVGYTF
TGTGCCAGCAGGCGAACTGGGACAGTTGGCTACACCTTC
>TRBD2|TRBJ2-7|TRBV18|-
CASSLGRGGEQYF
TGTGCCAGCTCACTCGGACGGGGAGGGGAGCAGTACTTC
>-|TRBJ2-3|TRBV18|-
CASSPPPGDTQYF
TGTGCCAGCTCACCCCCCCCGGGGGATACGCAGTATTTT
>TRBD1|TRBJ1-5|TRBV27|-
CASSSLTGGRNQPQHF
TGTGCCAGCAGTTCTCTGACAGGGGGTAGAAATCAGCCCCAGCATTTT
>TRBD1|TRBJ2-2|TRBV9|-
CASSPWGQGNTGELFF
TGTGCCAGCAGCCCTTGGGGACAGGGGAACACCGGGGAGCTGTTTTTT
>-|TRBJ2-1|TRBV2|-
CASSVTGSYNEQFF
TGTGCCAGCAGTGTTACCGGCTCCTACAATGAGCAGTTCTTC
>TRBD1|TRBJ1-3|TRBV7-8|few
CASTPWGQGAPGNTIYF
TGTGCCAGCACCCCTTGGGGACAGGGGGCCCCTGGAAACACCATATATTTT
>-|TRBJ2-3|TRBV7-2|-
CASSPRRAADTQYF
TGTGCCAGCAGCCCAAGGAGGGCGGCAGATACGCAGTATTTT
>TRBD2|TRBJ2-3|TRBV2|-
CASRSLESGGTNTDTQYF
TGTGCCAGCAGGAGTCTAGAAAGCGGGGGGACTAACACAGATACGCAGTATTTT
>TRBD1|TRBJ2-1|TRBV2|-
CASRPDRGGRNEQFF
TGTGCCAGCAGGCCGGACAGGGGAGGGAGGAATGAGCAGTTCTTC
>TRBD1|TRBJ2-4|TRBV7-9|-
CASSSGQLFPKNIQYF
TGTGCCAGCAGCTCGGGACAGCTATTTCCCAAAAACATTCAGTACTTC
>-|TRBJ2-3|TRBV19|-
CASSWGLGNTQYF
TGTGCCAGTAGTTGGGGCCTGGGAAATACGCAGTATTTT
>-|TRBJ1-2|TRBV6-5|-
CASSSGSYGYTF
TGTGCCAGCAGTTCAGGGTCCTATGGCTACACCTTC
>-|TRBJ2-3|TRBV4-2|-
CASSQVTGADTQYF
TGTGCCAGCAGCCAAGTAACGGGGGCAGATACGCAGTATTTT
>TRBD2|TRBJ2-3|TRBV6-5|-
CASSSGTTYTTDTQYF
TGTGCCAGCAGTTCCGGGACTACCTATACCACAGATACGCAGTATTTT
>-|TRBJ2-7|TRBV5-1|once
CASSWGPVYEQYF
TGCGCCAGCAGCTGGGGGCCGGTCTACGAGCAGTACTTC